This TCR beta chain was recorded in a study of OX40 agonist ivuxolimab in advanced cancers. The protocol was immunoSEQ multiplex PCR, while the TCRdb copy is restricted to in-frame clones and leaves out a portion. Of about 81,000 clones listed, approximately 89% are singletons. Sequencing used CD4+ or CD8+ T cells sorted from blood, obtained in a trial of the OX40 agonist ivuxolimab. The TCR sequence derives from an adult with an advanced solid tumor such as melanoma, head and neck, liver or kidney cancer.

The CDR3 loop reads CASSLGIGGSYNSPLHF. The CDR3 DNA reads as TGCGCCAGCAGCTTGGGTATTGGGGGCTCCTATAATTCACCCCTCCACTTT. The chain uses TRBV5-1 and TRBJ1-6; D perhaps matches TRBD1 (5 bases). Trimming pared 0 bases from V and 0 bases from J, leaving 10 bases between. Germline V gene sequence: CDR1 SGHRS, CDR2 YFSETQ. The length of the CDR3 is 17 residues.